This T cell receptor beta chain is from a study of CD8 T cells in ankylosing spondylitis (dated by TCRdb to 2015 to 2018). For the wider study: T cell receptor beta repertoires were profiled in healthy donors and ankylosing spondylitis patients so that disease-linked TCR variants could be found. The whole study cohort included 108 healthy donors and 20 to 25 ankylosing spondylitis patients. Peripheral blood samples were taken, and synovial fluid was additionally collected from ankylosing spondylitis patients.

This clonotype was recorded a few times. It lacks a known antigen. Base qualities are missing; no much larger clone stands one base away. Instrument used: Illumina HiSeq 2500. TCR beta libraries were prepared by quantitative 5'-RACE with molecular barcodes. From the authors' description of their analysis: A new computational method, built on a probabilistic model of VDJ rearrangement, was used to identify disease-linked TCR variants. In TCRdb, the public reads were trimmed at Q25 with fastp and aligned with MiXCR, with productive beta chains retained. Rows are unified per CDR3 protein, each entry keeping the most common DNA and genes. TCRdb, not the original authors, processed these V and J calls. Recorded for this sample are 350,000 or so distinct CDR3 sequences; 7.5% to 9% of them occurred a single time. In total, the top ten clones hold approximately 14% of the sample. The CDR3 spans 13 residues, from the cysteine through the phenylalanine. Only CDR3 DNA is held: 39 bases, read in frame from base 1. Between the V and J ends, shortened by 3 bases and 8 bases respectively, the junction contains 11 bases. As encoded in the germline V gene, CDR1 is LGHNT while CDR2 is FRNRAP.

Broader findings and caveats from the paper: Blood from ankylosing spondylitis patients appeared to be characterized by a TCR beta motif composed of eight highly homologous amino acid variants. Some of the motif variants had been reported before in the synovial fluid and blood of reactive arthritis patients, a finding that suggests common disease-initiation mechanisms. In peripheral blood, the disease-linked clones were found at relatively low frequencies and had a CD8+ phenotype. According to the report, matched synovial fluid samples from ankylosing spondylitis patients were significantly enriched for the disease-linked clones.

The sequencing sample was made of blood, either unsorted or a sorted T cell fraction (not recorded which). The sequence is built from TRBV12-5 and TRBJ2-1; the D segment cannot be called with confidence. The receptor was isolated from a male donor with ankylosing spondylitis. CDR3 loop: CASGLGVEDEQFF. The DNA sequence reads TGTGCTAGTGGTTTAGGTGTAGAAGATGAGCAGTTCTTC.